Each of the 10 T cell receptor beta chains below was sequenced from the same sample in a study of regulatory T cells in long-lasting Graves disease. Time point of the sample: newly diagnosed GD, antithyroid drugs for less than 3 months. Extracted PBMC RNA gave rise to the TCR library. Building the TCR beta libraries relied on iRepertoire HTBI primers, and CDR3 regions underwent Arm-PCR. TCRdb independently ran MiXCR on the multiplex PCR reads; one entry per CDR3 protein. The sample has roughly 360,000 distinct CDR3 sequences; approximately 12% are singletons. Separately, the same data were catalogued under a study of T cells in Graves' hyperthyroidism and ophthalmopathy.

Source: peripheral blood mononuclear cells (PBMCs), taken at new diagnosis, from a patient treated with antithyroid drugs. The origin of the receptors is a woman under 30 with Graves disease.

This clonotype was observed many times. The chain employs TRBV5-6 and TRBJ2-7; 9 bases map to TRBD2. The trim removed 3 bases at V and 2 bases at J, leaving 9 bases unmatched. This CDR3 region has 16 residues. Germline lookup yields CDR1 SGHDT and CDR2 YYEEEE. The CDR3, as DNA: TGTGCCAGCAGCTCAAAATCGGGACTAGCAACCTACGAGCAGTACTTC. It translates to CASSSKSGLATYEQYF.

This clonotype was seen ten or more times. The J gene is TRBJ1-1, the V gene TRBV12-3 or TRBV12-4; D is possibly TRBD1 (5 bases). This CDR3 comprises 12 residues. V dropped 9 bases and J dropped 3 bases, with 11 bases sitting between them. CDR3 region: CASHDSHTEAFF. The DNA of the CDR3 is TGTGCCAGTCATGACAGTCACACTGAAGCTTTCTTT.

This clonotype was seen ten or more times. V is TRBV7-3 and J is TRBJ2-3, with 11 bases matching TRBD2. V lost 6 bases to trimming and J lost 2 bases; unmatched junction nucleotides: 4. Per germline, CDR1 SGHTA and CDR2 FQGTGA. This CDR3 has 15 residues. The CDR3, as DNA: TGTGCCAGCAGTGGACTAGCGGGCCCCACAGATACGCAGTATTTT. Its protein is CASSGLAGPTDTQYF.

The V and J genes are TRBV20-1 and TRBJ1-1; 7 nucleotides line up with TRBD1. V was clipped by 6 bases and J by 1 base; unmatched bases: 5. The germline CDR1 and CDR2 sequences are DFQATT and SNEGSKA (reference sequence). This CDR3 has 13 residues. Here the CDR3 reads CSAPTGTNTEAFF. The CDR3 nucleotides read TGCAGTGCCCCGACAGGGACGAACACTGAAGCTTTCTTT.

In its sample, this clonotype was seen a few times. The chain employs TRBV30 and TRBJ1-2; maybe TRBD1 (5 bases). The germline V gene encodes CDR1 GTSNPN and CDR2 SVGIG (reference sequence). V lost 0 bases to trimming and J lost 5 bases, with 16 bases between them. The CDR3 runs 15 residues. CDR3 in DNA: TGTGCCTGGAGTGTATCCGGGGCTAGCGGGTATGGCTACACCTTC. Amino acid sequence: CAWSVSGASGYGYTF.

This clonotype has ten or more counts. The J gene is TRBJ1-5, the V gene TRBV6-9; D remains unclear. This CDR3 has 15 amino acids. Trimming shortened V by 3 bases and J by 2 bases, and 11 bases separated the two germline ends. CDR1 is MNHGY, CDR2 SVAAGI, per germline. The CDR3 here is CASSYRPGGNQPQHF. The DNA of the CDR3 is TGTGCCAGCAGTTACCGCCCCGGGGGCAATCAGCCCCAGCATTTT.

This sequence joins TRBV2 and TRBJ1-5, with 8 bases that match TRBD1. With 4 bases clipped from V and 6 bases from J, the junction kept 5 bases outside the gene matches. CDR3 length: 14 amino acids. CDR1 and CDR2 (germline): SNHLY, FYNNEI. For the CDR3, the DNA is TGTGCCAGCAGTGGGGACAGGAGGTTTCAGCCCCAGCATTTT. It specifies CASSGDRRFQPQHF.

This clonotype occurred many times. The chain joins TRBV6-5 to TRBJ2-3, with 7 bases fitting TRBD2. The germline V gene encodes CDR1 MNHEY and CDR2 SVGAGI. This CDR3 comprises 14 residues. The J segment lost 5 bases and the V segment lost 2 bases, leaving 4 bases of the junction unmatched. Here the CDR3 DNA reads TGTGCCAGCAGTTACCGGGACTACCAAGATACGCAGTATTTT. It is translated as CASSYRDYQDTQYF.

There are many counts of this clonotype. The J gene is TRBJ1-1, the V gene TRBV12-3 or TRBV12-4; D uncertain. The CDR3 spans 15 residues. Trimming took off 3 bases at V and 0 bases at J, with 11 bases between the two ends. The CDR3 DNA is TGTGCCAGCAGTTTCGGTTATGGATTGAACACTGAAGCTTTCTTT. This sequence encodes CASSFGYGLNTEAFF.

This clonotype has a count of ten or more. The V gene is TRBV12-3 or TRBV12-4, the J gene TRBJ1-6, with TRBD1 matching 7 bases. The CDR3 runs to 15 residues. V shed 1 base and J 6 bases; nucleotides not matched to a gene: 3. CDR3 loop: CASSLGYRGNSPLHF. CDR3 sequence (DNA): TGTGCCAGCAGTTTAGGTTACAGGGGTAATTCACCCCTCCACTTT.